This T cell receptor (beta chain) was obtained from a study of CD8+ T cells in alopecia areata. General study findings and limits: Sequences from scalp samples also cover resident alphabeta T cells of normal skin. Numerous expanded lesional clones remained in scalp and blood during tofacitinib. Patients showed less clear TCR sequence sharing than mice, possibly partly because of HLA diversity.

The treatment denotes: oral pan-JAK inhibitor, 5-10 mg twice daily. The sorting of PBMCs gave CD4+ and CD8+ T cells. Comment on this clone: Its antigen remains unidentified.

The authors extracted RNA and reverse transcribed it into cDNA as the sequencing template. Sequencing used immunoSEQ multiplex PCR; TCRdb keeps in-frame clones, though not all of them. The data show about 190,000 clones, approximately 56% seen once. The length of the CDR3 is 15 residues. The V and J ends lost 0 bases and 5 bases, in that order; junction bases with no gene match: 3. Germline CDR1 SGHRS, CDR2 YFSETQ. The chain recombines TRBV5-1 with TRBJ1-4; 8 positions match TRBD1. This receptor was obtained from a human donor with alopecia areata. The starting material was CD4+ T cells sorted from blood, obtained at week 4, from a patient treated with tofacitinib. CDR3 nucleotide sequence: TGCGCCAGCAGCTTGGAGGGGGACAGGAATGAAAAACTGTTTTTT. Protein: CASSLEGDRNEKLFF.